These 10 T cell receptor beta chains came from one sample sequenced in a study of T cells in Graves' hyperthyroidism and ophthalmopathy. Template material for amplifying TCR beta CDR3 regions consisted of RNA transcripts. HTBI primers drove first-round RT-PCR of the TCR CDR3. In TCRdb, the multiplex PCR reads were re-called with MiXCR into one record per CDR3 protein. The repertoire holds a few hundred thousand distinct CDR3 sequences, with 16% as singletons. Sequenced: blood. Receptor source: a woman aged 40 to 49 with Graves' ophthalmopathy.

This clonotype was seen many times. The chain's CDR3 is CASSPQSSSRTQYF. The CDR3 DNA reads TGTGCCAGCTCACCCCAGAGTAGTTCACGGACCCAGTACTTC. The chain couples TRBV18 to TRBJ2-5; no reliable D call. CDR3 length equals 14 residues. V was trimmed by 3 bases and J by 7 bases, leaving 15 bases between them. Per the germline V gene, CDR1 is KGHSH and CDR2 is LQKENI.

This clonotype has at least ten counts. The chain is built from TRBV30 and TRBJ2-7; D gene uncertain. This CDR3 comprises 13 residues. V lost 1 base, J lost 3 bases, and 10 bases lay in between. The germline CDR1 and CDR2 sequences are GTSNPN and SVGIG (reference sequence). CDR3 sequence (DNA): TGTGCCTGGAGTGCCGGAAACTACTACGAGCAGTACTTC. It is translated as CAWSAGNYYEQYF.

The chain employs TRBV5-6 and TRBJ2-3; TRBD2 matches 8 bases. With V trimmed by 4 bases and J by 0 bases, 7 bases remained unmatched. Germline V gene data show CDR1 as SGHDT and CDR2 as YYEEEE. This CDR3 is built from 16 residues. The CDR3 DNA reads TGTGCCAGCAGCCGAATAGCGGGAATAAGCACAGATACGCAGTATTTT. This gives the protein CASSRIAGISTDTQYF.

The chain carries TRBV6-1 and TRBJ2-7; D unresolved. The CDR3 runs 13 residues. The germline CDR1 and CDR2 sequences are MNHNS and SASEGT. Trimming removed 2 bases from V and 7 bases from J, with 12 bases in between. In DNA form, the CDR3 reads TGTGCCAGCAGTGAATATAGGGCTGGAGAGCAGTACTTC. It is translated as CASSEYRAGEQYF.

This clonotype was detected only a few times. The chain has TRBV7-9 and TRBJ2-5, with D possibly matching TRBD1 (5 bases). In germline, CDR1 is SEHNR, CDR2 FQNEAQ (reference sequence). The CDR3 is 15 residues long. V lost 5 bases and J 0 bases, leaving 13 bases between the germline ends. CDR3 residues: CASSHVTVYQETQYF. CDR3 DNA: TGTGCCAGCAGCCACGTGACAGTTTACCAAGAGACCCAGTACTTC.

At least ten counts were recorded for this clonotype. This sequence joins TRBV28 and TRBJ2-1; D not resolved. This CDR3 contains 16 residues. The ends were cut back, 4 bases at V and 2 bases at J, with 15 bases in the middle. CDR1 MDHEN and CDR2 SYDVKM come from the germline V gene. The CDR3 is CASSSLRDRTYNEQFF. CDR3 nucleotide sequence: TGTGCCAGCAGTTCGCTTAGGGATAGGACCTACAATGAGCAGTTCTTC.

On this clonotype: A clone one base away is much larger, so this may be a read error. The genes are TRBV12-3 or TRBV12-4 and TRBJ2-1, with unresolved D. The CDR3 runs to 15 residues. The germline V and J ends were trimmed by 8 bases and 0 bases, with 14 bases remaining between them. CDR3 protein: CASAVDESSYNEQFF. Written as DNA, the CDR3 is TGTGCCAGCGCCGTGGACGAGAGCTCCTACAATGAGCAGTTCTTC.

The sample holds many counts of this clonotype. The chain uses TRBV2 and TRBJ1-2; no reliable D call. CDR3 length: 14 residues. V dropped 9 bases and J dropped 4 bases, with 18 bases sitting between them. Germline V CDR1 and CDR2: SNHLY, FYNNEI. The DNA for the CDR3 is TGTGCCAGTTCAACGCACCGGGAGGCCTATGGCTACACCTTC. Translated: CASSTHREAYGYTF. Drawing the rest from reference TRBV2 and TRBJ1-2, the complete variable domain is EPEVTQTPSHQVTQMGQEVILRCVPISNHLYFYWYRQILGQKVEFLVSFYNNEISEKSEIFDDQFSVERPDGSNFTLKIRSTKLEDSAMYFCASSTHREAYGYTFGSGTRLTVV.

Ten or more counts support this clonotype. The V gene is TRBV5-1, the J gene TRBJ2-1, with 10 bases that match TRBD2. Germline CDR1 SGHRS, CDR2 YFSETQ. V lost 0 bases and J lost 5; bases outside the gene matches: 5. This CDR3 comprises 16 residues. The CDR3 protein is CASSLGRGLADNEQFF. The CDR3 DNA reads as TGCGCCAGCAGCTTGGGGCGAGGACTAGCGGACAATGAGCAGTTCTTC.

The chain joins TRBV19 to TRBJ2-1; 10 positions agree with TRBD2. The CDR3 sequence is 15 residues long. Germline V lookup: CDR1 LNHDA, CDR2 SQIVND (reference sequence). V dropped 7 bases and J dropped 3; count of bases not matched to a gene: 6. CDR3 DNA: TGTGCCAGTACCCCCGGGACTAGCGACTACAATGAGCAGTTCTTC. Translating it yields CASTPGTSDYNEQFF.